This T cell receptor beta chain was recovered during a study of response to subunit inactivated influenza vaccine. Points from the study as a whole: New T cells are recruited in small numbers by each seasonal influenza vaccination, according to the authors' suggestion.

TCRdb recomputed calls from the RT-PCR reads with MiXCR, one row per CDR3 protein. The sample yields hundreds of thousands of distinct CDR3 sequences, less than 20% seen once. The ends lost 4 bases at V and 1 base at J; junction bases unmatched: 11. Germline V gene data show CDR1 as SGHAT and CDR2 as FQDESV (reference sequence). This CDR3 region has 19 residues. This clonotype was seen just once. Its antigen is not known. The specimen was PBMCs from blood, collected more than 4 days after vaccination. The rearrangement links TRBV11-1 to TRBJ2-1; 12 positions match TRBD2. The sequence came from a man between 50 and 59 years old who received an inactivated influenza vaccine. As DNA, the CDR3 is TGTGCCAGCAGCTACCGAAGGGGGCTAGCGGGAGGGTCCTACAATGAGCAGTTCTTC. Its protein product is CASSYRRGLAGGSYNEQFF.